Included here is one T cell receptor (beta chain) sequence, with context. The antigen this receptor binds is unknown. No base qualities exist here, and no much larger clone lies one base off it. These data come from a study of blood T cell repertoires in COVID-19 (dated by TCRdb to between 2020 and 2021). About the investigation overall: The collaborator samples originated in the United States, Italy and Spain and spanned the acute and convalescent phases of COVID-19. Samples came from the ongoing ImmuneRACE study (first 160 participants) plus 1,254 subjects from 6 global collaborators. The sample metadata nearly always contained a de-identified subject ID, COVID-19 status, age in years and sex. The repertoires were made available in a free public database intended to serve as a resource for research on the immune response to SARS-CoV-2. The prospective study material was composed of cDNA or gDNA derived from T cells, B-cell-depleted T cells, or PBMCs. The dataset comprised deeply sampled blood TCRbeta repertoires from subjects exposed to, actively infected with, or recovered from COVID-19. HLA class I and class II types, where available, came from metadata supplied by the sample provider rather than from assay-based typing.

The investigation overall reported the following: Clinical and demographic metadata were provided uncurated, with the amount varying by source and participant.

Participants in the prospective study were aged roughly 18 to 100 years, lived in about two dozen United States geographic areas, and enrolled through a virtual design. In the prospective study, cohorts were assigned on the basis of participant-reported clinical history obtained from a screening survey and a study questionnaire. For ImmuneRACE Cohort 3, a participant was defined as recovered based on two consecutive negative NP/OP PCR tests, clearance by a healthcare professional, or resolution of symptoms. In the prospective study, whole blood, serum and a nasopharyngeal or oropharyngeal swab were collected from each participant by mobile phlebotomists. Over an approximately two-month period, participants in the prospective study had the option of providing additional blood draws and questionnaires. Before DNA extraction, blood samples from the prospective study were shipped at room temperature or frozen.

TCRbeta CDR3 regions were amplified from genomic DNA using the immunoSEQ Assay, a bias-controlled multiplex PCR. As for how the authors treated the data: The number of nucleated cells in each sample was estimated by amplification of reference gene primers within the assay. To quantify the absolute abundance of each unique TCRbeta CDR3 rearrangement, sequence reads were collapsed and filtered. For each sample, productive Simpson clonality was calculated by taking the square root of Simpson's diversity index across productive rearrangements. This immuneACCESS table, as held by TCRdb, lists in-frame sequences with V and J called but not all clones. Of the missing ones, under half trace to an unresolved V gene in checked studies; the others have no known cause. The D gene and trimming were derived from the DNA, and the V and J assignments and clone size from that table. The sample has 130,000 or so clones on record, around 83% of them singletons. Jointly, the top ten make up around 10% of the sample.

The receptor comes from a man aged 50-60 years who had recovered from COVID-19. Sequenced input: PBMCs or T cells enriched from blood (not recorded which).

The CDR3 region: CASSPGTGDTDTQYF. The sequenced DNA: TGTGCCAGCAGCCCCGGGACAGGGGATACAGATACGCAGTATTTT. The chain is assembled from TRBV3-1 (or the pseudogene TRBV3-2) and TRBJ2-3; 10 bases in the middle match TRBD1. V trim: 4 bases; J trim: 3 bases; unmatched bases: 4. From the germline V gene (reference sequence), CDR1 is LGHDT and CDR2 is YNNKEL. Counted from cysteine to phenylalanine, this CDR3 has 15 amino acids. Only the CDR3 DNA stays, 45 bases, in frame from base 1.